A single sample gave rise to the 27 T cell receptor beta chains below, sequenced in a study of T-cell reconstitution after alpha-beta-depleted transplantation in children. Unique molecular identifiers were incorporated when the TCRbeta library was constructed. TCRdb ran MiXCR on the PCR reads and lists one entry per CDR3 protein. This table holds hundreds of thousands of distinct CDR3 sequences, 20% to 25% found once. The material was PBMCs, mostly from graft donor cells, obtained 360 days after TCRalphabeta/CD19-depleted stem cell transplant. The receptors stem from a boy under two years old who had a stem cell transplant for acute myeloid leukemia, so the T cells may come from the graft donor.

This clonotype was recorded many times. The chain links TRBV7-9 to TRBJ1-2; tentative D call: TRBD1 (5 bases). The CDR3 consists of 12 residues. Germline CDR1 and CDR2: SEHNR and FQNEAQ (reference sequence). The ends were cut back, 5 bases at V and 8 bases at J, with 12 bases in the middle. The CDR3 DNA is TGTGCCAGCAGCACCACCGACAGAGGCTACACCTTC. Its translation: CASSTTDRGYTF.

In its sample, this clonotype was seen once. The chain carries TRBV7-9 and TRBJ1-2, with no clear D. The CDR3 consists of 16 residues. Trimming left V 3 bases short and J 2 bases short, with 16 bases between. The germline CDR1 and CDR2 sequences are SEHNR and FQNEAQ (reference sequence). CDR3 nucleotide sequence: TGTGCCAGCAGCTTCGGAACCGGAGGGCAGAACTATGGCTACACCTTC. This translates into CASSFGTGGQNYGYTF.

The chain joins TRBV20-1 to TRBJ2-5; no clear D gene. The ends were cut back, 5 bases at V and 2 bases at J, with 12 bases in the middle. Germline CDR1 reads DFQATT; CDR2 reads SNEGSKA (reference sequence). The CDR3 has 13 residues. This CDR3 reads CSAPDIIQETQYF. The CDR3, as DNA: TGCAGTGCTCCAGATATTATACAAGAGACCCAGTACTTC.

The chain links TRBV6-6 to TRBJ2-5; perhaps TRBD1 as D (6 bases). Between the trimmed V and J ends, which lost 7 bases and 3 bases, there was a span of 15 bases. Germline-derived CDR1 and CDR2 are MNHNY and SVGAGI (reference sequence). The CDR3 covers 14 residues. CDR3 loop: CASKSTDRKETQYF. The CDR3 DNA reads TGTGCCAGCAAATCGACCGACAGGAAAGAGACCCAGTACTTC.

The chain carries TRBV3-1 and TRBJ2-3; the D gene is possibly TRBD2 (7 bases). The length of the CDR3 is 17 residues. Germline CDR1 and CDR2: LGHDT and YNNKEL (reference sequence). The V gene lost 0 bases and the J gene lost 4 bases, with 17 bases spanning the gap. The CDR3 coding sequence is TGTGCCAGCAGCCAAGATTTTGGACTAGGGGGGGCAGATACGCAGTATTTT. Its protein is CASSQDFGLGGADTQYF.

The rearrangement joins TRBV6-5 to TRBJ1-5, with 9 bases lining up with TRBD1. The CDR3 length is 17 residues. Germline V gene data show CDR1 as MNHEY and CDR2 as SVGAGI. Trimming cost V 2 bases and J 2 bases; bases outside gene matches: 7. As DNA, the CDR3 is TGTGCCAGCAGTTACGGGACAGGGATCCTAGGCAATCAGCCCCAGCATTTT. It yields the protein CASSYGTGILGNQPQHF.

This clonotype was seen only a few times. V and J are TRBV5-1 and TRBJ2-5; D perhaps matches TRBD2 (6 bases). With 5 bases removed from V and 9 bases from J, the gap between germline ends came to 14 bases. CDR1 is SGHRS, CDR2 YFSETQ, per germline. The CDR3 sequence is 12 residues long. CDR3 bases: TGCGCCAGCAGTCCCATCGGGGAGGCCCAGTACTTC. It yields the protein CASSPIGEAQYF.

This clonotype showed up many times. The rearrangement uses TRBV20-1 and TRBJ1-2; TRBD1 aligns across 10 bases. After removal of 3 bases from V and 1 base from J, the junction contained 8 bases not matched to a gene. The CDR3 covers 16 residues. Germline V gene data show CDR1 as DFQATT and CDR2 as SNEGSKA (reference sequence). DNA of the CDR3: TGCAGTGCTAGTTCCGGGACAGGGGATCTTAACTATGGCTACACCTTC. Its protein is CSASSGTGDLNYGYTF.

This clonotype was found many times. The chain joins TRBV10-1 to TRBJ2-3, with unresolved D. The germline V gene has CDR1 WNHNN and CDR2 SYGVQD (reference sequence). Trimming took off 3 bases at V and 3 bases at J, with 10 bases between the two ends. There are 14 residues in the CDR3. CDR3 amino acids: CASSDDLSTDTQYF. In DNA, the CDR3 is TGCGCCAGCAGTGACGACCTATCGACAGATACGCAGTATTTT.

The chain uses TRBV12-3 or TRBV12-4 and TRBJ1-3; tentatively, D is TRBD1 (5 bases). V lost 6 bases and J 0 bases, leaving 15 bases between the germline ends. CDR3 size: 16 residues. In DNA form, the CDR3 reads TGTGCCAGCAGCTTCGGAACAGGTTTCTCTGGAAACACCATATATTTT. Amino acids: CASSFGTGFSGNTIYF.

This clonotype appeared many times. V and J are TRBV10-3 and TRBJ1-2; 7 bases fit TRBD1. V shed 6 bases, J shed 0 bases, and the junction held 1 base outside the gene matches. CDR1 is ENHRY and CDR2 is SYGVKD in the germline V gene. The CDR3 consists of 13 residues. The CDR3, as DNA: TGTGCCATCAGACAGGGGCCTAACTATGGCTACACCTTC. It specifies CAIRQGPNYGYTF.

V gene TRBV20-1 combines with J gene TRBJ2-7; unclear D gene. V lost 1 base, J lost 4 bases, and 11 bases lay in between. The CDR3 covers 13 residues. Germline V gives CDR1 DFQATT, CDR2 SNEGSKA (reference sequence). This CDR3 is CSARVNSTYEQYV. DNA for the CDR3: TGCAGTGCTAGAGTTAACTCGACATACGAGCAGTACGTC.

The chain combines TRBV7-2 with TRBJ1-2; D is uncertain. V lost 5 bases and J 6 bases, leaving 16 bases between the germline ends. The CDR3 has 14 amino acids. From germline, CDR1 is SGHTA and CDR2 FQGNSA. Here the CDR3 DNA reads TGTGCCAGCAGCCGCAAACGGGGTACGGATGGCTACACCTTC. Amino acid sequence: CASSRKRGTDGYTF.

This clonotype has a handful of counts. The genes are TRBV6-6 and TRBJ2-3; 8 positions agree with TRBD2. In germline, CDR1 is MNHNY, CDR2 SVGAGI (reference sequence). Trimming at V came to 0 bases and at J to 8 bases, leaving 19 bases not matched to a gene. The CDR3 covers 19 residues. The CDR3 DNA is TGTGCCAGCAGTTACTCAAAACCCTCTTATGCGGGGGGATTTAGTACGCAGTATTTT. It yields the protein CASSYSKPSYAGGFSTQYF.

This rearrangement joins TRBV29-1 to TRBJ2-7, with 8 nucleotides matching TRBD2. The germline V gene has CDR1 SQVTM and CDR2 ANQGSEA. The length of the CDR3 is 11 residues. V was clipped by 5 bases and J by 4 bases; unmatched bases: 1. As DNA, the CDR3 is TGCAGCGTTACTAGCGGTTACGAGCAGTACGTC. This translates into CSVTSGYEQYV.

CDR3 coding DNA: TGTGCCAGCAGTCCCTCGACTAGCGGGGGGCGGAACACCGGGGAGCTGTTTTTT. This gives the protein CASSPSTSGGRNTGELFF. The rearrangement uses TRBV12-3 or TRBV12-4 and TRBJ2-2, with 13 positions matching TRBD2. This CDR3 spans 18 amino acids. The J segment lost 1 base and the V segment lost 5 bases, leaving 7 bases of the junction unmatched.

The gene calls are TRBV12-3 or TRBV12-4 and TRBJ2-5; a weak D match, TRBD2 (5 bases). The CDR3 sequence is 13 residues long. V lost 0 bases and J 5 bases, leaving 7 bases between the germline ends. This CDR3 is CASSLAQRETQYF. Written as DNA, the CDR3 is TGTGCCAGCAGTTTAGCTCAGCGGGAGACCCAGTACTTC.

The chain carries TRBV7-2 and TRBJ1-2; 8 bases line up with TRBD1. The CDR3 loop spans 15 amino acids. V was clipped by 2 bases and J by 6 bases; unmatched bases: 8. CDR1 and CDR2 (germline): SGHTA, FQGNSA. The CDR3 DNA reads TGTGCCAGCAGCTTATCCCAGGGGGCGCTTAATGGCTACACCTTC. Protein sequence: CASSLSQGALNGYTF. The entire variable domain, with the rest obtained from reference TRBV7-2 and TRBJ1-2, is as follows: GAGVSQSPSNKVTEKGKDVELRCDPISGHTALYWYRQSLGQGLEFLIYFQGNSAPDKSGLPSDRFSAERTGGSVSTLTIQRTQQEDSAVYLCASSLSQGALNGYTFGSGTRLTVV.

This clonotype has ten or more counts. This CDR3 reads CSARDLTGAHNEQFF. CDR3 coding DNA: TGCAGTGCTAGAGACCTGACAGGGGCGCACAATGAGCAGTTCTTC. The chain links TRBV20-1 to TRBJ2-1; 8 nucleotides match TRBD1. CDR1 DFQATT and CDR2 SNEGSKA come from the germline V gene (reference sequence). Trimming at V came to 0 bases and at J to 5 bases, leaving 6 bases not matched to a gene. The CDR3 totals 15 residues.

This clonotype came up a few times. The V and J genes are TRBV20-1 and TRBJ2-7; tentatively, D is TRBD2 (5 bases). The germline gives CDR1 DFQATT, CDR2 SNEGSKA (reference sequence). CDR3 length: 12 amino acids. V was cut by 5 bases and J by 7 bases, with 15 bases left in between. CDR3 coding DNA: TGCAGTGCTCACGAGGGCCCGCGGGAGCAGTACGTC. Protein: CSAHEGPREQYV.

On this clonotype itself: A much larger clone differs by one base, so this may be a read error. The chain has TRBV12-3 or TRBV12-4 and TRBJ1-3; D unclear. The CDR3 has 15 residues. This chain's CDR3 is CASTPDGISGNTVYF. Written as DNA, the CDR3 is TGTGCCAGCACCCCGGACGGCATCTCTGGAAACACCGTATATTTT.

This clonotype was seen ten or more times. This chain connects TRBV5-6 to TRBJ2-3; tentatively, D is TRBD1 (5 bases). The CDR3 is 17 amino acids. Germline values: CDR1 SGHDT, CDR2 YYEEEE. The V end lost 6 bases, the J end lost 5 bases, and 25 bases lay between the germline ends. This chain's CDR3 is CASTPRRGHQRGDTQYF. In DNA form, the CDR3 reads TGTGCCAGCACCCCAAGAAGAGGACACCAAAGAGGAGATACGCAGTATTTT. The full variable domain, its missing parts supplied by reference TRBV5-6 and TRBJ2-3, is DAGVTQSPTHLIKTRGQQVTLRCSPKSGHDTVSWYQQALGQGPQFIFQYYEEEERQRGNFPDRFSGHQFPNYSSELNVNALLLGDSALYLCASTPRRGHQRGDTQYFGPGTRLTVL.

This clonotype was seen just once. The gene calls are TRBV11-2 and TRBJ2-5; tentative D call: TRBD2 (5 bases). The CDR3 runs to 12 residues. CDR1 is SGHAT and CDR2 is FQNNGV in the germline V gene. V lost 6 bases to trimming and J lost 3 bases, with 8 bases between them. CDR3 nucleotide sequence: TGTGCCAGCAGGAGAGCGGAAGAGACCCAGTACTTC. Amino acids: CASRRAEETQYF.

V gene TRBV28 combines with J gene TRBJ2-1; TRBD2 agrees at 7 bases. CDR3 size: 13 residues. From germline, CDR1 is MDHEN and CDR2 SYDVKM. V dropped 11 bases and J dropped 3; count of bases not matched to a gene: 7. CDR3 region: CALGVAGYNEQFF. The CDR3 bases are TGTGCCCTGGGAGTAGCGGGCTACAATGAGCAGTTCTTC.

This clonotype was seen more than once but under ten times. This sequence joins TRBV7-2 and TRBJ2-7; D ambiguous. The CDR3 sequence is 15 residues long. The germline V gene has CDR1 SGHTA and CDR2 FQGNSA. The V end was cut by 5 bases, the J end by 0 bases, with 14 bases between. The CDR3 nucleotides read TGTGCCAGCAGCCCGCAACATGATTTCTCCTACGAGCAGTACTTC. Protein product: CASSPQHDFSYEQYF.

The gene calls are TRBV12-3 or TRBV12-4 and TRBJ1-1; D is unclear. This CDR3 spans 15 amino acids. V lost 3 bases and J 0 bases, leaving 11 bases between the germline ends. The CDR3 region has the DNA TGTGCCAGCAGTTTCTCCCGAGGATTGAACACTGAAGCTTTCTTT. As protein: CASSFSRGLNTEAFF.

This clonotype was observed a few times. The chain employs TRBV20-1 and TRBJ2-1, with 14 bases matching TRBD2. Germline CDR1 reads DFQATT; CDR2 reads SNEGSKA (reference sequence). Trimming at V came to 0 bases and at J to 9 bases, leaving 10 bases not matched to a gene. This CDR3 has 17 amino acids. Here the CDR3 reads CSARDPRLAGGSSEQFF. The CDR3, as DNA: TGCAGTGCTAGAGACCCCCGACTAGCGGGGGGGTCCAGTGAGCAGTTCTTC.